Each of the 5 T cell receptor beta chains below was sequenced from the same sample in a study of T cells in Graves' hyperthyroidism and ophthalmopathy. RNA transcripts gave rise to amplified TCR beta CDR3 regions. In the first-round RT-PCR of the TCR CDR3, the HTBI primer set was used. TCRdb recomputed calls from the multiplex PCR reads with MiXCR, one row per CDR3 protein. This sample has roughly 700,000 distinct CDR3 sequences, with 17% found just once. Sequencing was performed on blood. The receptors come from a man aged 45-65 years with Graves' hyperthyroidism.

This clonotype was counted at least ten times. The chain combines TRBV2 with TRBJ1-1; D is possibly TRBD1 (6 bases). Germline V CDR1 and CDR2: SNHLY, FYNNEI. This CDR3 comprises 15 residues. The germline V and J ends were trimmed by 2 bases and 1 base, with 11 bases remaining between them. This CDR3 is CASSEQGPGNTEAFF. In nucleotides, the CDR3 is TGTGCCAGCAGTGAACAGGGGCCGGGGAACACTGAAGCTTTCTTT.

This clonotype was detected a few times. This chain links TRBV20-1 with TRBJ2-1; a weak D match, TRBD2 (6 bases). Between the trimmed V and J ends, which lost 0 bases and 8 bases, there was a span of 23 bases. From germline, CDR1 is DFQATT and CDR2 SNEGSKA (reference sequence). CDR3 length: 17 residues. The CDR3 reads CSARDYFSSASVDEQFF. CDR3 bases: TGCAGTGCTAGAGATTACTTCTCTAGCGCGAGCGTAGATGAGCAGTTCTTC.

This CDR3 reads CASSSYRQGLDEQYF. The CDR3 DNA is TGTGCCAGCAGTTCCTATCGACAGGGGCTTGACGAGCAGTACTTC. The rearrangement uses TRBV27 and TRBJ2-7; the match to TRBD1 covers 8 bases. This CDR3 has 15 residues. Germline assignment: CDR1 MNHEY and CDR2 SMNVEV (reference sequence). Germline trimming cut 4 bases from V and 5 bases from J; bases unmatched to any gene: 10.

This clonotype was found many times. The chain joins TRBV27 to TRBJ2-7, with D possibly being TRBD1 or TRBD2 (5 bases each). The CDR3 sequence is 16 residues long. Trimming left V 4 bases short and J 3 bases short, with 19 bases between. Germline CDR1 reads MNHEY; CDR2 reads SMNVEV (reference sequence). CDR3 residues: CASSCRGEEWNYEQYF. The CDR3 DNA is TGTGCCAGCAGTTGCAGAGGGGAAGAGTGGAACTACGAGCAGTACTTC.

This clonotype was counted at least ten times. This rearrangement joins TRBV28 to TRBJ2-1, with D maybe TRBD1 (7 bases). This CDR3 has 15 amino acids. Trimming cost V 5 bases and J 5 bases, with 16 bases left between them. Germline CDR1 reads MDHEN; CDR2 reads SYDVKM. CDR3 coding DNA: TGTGCCAGCAGTCAGGGGGGCGGAACAAACAATGAGCAGTTCTTC. This translates into CASSQGGGTNNEQFF.